The 29 T cell receptor beta chains below come from one sample, sequenced in a study of human T cells and chemical hapten exposure. TCRdb reprocessed the RACE reads with MiXCR, giving one entry per CDR3 protein. The top ten clones hold almost 4% of a sample with tens of thousands of distinct CDR3 sequences, approximately 10% of them seen once. Time point defined: pre-sensitization, week 0. Documented treatment: therapeutic diphenylcyclopropenone sensitization with weekly scalp DPC. This sample comprised whole blood, obtained in connection with sensitization to the hapten diphenylcyclopropenone (DPC). These receptors all come from a woman in her forties with alopecia areata. Some clones in this sample may be carry-over from other donors' samples.

Ten or more counts support this clonotype. This chain joins TRBV6-2 or TRBV6-3 and TRBJ2-7; 9 bases align to TRBD1. V shed 8 bases, J shed 3 bases, and the junction held 8 bases outside the gene matches. Looked up from germline, CDR1 is MNHEY and CDR2 is SVGEGT. The CDR3 has 14 amino acids. The CDR3 DNA reads TGTGCCAGCCTCCTTCCGGGACAGGGCTACGAGCAGTACTTC. Translating gives CASLLPGQGYEQYF.

J is TRBJ1-6 and V is TRBV2; 8 bases agree with TRBD1. This CDR3 region has 15 residues. The J segment lost 10 bases and the V segment lost 5 bases, leaving 10 bases of the junction unmatched. In germline, CDR1 is SNHLY, CDR2 FYNNEI. The CDR3 sequence: CASSSPGQGRSPLHF. The CDR3 bases are TGTGCCAGCAGTTCCCCTGGACAGGGTCGCTCACCCCTCCACTTT.

There are a few counts of this clonotype. V and J are TRBV9 and TRBJ2-7; 10 nucleotides line up with TRBD2. This CDR3 has 15 residues. Germline CDR1 and CDR2: SGDLS and YYNGEE. V lost 4 bases and J lost 3; bases outside the gene matches: 7. The CDR3 bases are TGTGCCAGCAGCCCCCGTACTAGCGGGAACTACGAGCAGTACTTC. This codes for CASSPRTSGNYEQYF.

This clonotype was counted only a few times. J is TRBJ2-3 and V is TRBV7-9, with 14 bases identical to TRBD2. The V gene's germline CDR1 is SEHNR and CDR2 FQNEAQ (reference sequence). V lost 5 bases to trimming and J lost 1 base; unmatched junction nucleotides: 2. The CDR3 has 16 amino acids. CDR3 sequence reads: CASSQGLAGGTDTQYF. Here the CDR3 DNA reads TGTGCCAGCAGCCAGGGACTAGCGGGAGGCACAGATACGCAGTATTTT.

This clonotype has more than one count but fewer than ten. J is TRBJ2-2 and V is TRBV28; D uncertain. The CDR3 runs to 13 residues. V was shortened by 5 bases and J by 4 bases, with 8 bases between the two germline ends. Germline V lookup: CDR1 MDHEN, CDR2 SYDVKM. CDR3 loop: CASSRGFTGELFF. In nucleotides, the CDR3 is TGTGCCAGCAGTCGCGGATTCACCGGGGAGCTGTTTTTT.

The chain links TRBV7-6 to TRBJ2-5; D uncertain. The ends were cut back, 4 bases at V and 6 bases at J, with 6 bases in the middle. This CDR3 contains 11 residues. Germline V CDR1 and CDR2: SGHVS, FNYEAQ. CDR3 DNA: TGTGCCAGCAGCTATACAAAGACCCAGTACTTC. Its translation is CASSYTKTQYF.

Written as DNA, the CDR3 is TGCAGTGCTGCGGCAGGGTCGAACACCGGGGAGCTGTTTTTT. Translated: CSAAAGSNTGELFF. This rearrangement joins TRBV20-1 to TRBJ2-2; possibly TRBD1 for D (5 bases). Germline CDR1 DFQATT, CDR2 SNEGSKA (reference sequence). This CDR3 contains 14 residues. The V gene lost 5 bases and the J gene lost 0 bases, with 10 bases spanning the gap.

The chain links TRBV9 to TRBJ1-6; D ambiguous. With 7 bases removed from V and 5 bases from J, the gap between germline ends came to 10 bases. The length of the CDR3 is 13 residues. In germline, CDR1 is SGDLS, CDR2 YYNGEE. The CDR3 here is CASAEGNNSPLHF. CDR3 coding DNA: TGTGCCAGCGCAGAAGGGAATAATTCACCCCTCCACTTT.

This clonotype showed up many times. This chain links TRBV7-8 with TRBJ2-2, with 8 bases lining up with TRBD2. The germline CDR1 and CDR2 sequences are SGHVS and FQNEAQ. This CDR3 comprises 15 residues. J lost 1 base, V lost 6 bases, and 4 bases had no gene match. DNA of the CDR3: TGTGCCAGCAGGGAACTAGCGGAGAACACCGGGGAGCTGTTTTTT. The encoded protein is CASRELAENTGELFF. The variable domain in full, completed from reference TRBV7-8 and TRBJ2-2, reads GAGVSQSPRYKVAKRGQDVALRCDPISGHVSLFWYQQALGQGPEFLTYFQNEAQLDKSGLPSDRFFAERPEGSVSTLKIQRTQQEDSAVYLCASRELAENTGELFFGEGSRLTVL.

The chain combines TRBV6-5 with TRBJ2-3; D assignment may be TRBD1 or TRBD2 (5 bases each). CDR1 is MNHEY, CDR2 SVGAGI, per germline. This CDR3 is 15 amino acids long. Trimming took 4 bases from V and 3 from J, leaving 14 bases between them. The DNA for the CDR3 is TGTGCCAGCAGTTCTTCCGGGACCGGGACAGATACGCAGTATTTT. Protein product: CASSSSGTGTDTQYF.

This chain connects TRBV29-1 to TRBJ1-1, with 7 bases aligning to TRBD1. In germline, CDR1 is SQVTM, CDR2 ANQGSEA. The CDR3 covers 14 residues. V shed 5 bases, J shed 1 base, and the junction held 7 bases outside the gene matches. The CDR3 region is CSVYHSGGNTEAFF. The DNA for the CDR3 is TGCAGCGTTTATCATTCAGGGGGGAACACTGAAGCTTTCTTT.

The sample holds a few counts of this clonotype. The chain links TRBV7-2 to TRBJ1-4; TRBD1 might be the D (6 bases). Germline V CDR1 and CDR2: SGHTA, FQGNSA. V was shortened by 5 bases and J by 7 bases, with 20 bases between the two germline ends. The CDR3 consists of 16 residues. In DNA form, the CDR3 reads TGTGCCAGCAGCAAAGAAGGGGGAGCCATAGGTGAAAAACTGTTTTTT. Protein product: CASSKEGGAIGEKLFF.

This rearrangement joins TRBV20-1 to TRBJ2-7, with 7 bases matching TRBD2. This CDR3 has 13 residues. CDR1 is DFQATT, CDR2 SNEGSKA, per germline (reference sequence). J gave up 3 bases and V 2 bases, and 4 bases lay outside the gene matches. CDR3 loop: CSARPRTSYEQYF. CDR3 sequence (DNA): TGCAGTGCTAGACCAAGGACTAGCTACGAGCAGTACTTC.

This clonotype was found a few times. CDR3 loop: CSAKTGTANYGYTF. CDR3 DNA: TGCAGTGCAAAGACCGGGACAGCTAACTATGGCTACACCTTC. This chain connects TRBV20-1 to TRBJ1-2, with TRBD1 identical over 7 bases. The CDR3 consists of 14 residues. Germline V gene sequence: CDR1 DFQATT, CDR2 SNEGSKA (reference sequence). The V gene end was trimmed by 6 bases and the J gene end by 0 bases; junction bases not matched to a gene: 7.

The chain joins TRBV29-1 to TRBJ2-5; 8 bases are a match to TRBD2. From germline, CDR1 is SQVTM and CDR2 ANQGSEA. The CDR3 is 14 amino acids. The V segment lost 4 bases and the J segment 2 bases; nucleotides outside the gene matches: 6. CDR3 nucleotide sequence: TGCAGCGTTGCGGGGCGGGGGGATCAAGAGACCCAGTACTTC. Translation: CSVAGRGDQETQYF.

This clonotype appeared a single time. The CDR3 region has the DNA TGTGCCAGCAGTCCCTCTCGGGGCAGGAGATTCTACGAGCAGTACTTC. Its protein is CASSPSRGRRFYEQYF. The V and J genes are TRBV27 and TRBJ2-7, with D possibly being TRBD1 or TRBD2 (5 bases each). CDR1 is MNHEY, CDR2 SMNVEV, per germline (reference sequence). The V end was cut by 5 bases, the J end by 3 bases, with 20 bases between. The CDR3 is made up of 16 amino acids.

The CDR3 is CASSYSKIPNRGRTDTQYF. The CDR3 DNA follows: TGTGCCAGCAGTTACTCTAAGATACCTAACAGGGGGCGAACAGATACGCAGTATTTT. This sequence joins TRBV6-6 and TRBJ2-3; 9 nucleotides match TRBD1. Germline values: CDR1 MNHNY, CDR2 SVGAGI (reference sequence). CDR3 length: 19 amino acids. V shed 0 bases and J 3 bases; nucleotides not matched to a gene: 13.

This clonotype was detected ten times or more. The CDR3 nucleotides are TGTGCCAGCAGTCGAATAGGGGCGGGCACTGAAGCTTTCTTT. Protein: CASSRIGAGTEAFF. V and J are TRBV7-3 and TRBJ1-1, with D possibly TRBD1 on 5 matching bases. CDR1 is SGHTA and CDR2 is FQGTGA in the germline V gene. V lost 6 bases, J lost 4 bases, and 15 bases lay in between. The CDR3 sequence is 14 residues long.

V is TRBV28 and J is TRBJ2-1; D could derive from TRBD1 or TRBD2 (6 bases each). CDR3 length: 13 amino acids. Trimming stripped 7 bases from V and 8 bases from J, with 15 bases between. Germline V gives CDR1 MDHEN, CDR2 SYDVKM. As DNA, the CDR3 is TGTGCCAGCACTCGAGGGGGGCGGGATGAGCAGTTCTTC. Translation gives CASTRGGRDEQFF.

The V gene is TRBV9, the J gene TRBJ2-3; 8 nucleotides agree with TRBD2. Germline V gene data show CDR1 as SGDLS and CDR2 as YYNGEE. There are 16 residues in the CDR3. Trimming cost V 4 bases and J 5 bases; bases outside gene matches: 12. CDR3 bases: TGTGCCAGCAGCTTGCGGGTTAGCGGGATTGGAGATACGCAGTATTTT. The encoded protein is CASSLRVSGIGDTQYF.

This clonotype was detected ten times or more. This chain joins TRBV27 and TRBJ2-2; possibly TRBD2 for D (7 bases). V lost 3 bases and J 3 bases, leaving 20 bases between the germline ends. Looked up from germline, CDR1 is MNHEY and CDR2 is SMNVEV (reference sequence). The CDR3 sequence is 18 residues long. The CDR3 sequence is CASSFRGALGQYTGELFF. CDR3 DNA sequence: TGTGCCAGCAGTTTCCGGGGGGCGCTTGGGCAGTACACCGGGGAGCTGTTTTTT.

This clonotype was seen repeatedly, ten times or more. The rearrangement joins TRBV6-2 or TRBV6-3 to TRBJ2-1, with 7 bases aligning to TRBD2. This CDR3 is built from 13 residues. After removal of 6 bases from V and 7 bases from J, the junction contained 6 bases not matched to a gene. Germline CDR1 is MNHEY and CDR2 is SVGEGT. The CDR3 DNA reads as TGTGCCAGCAGGGAAGCGGGGCCTAATGAGCAGTTCTTC. Translating it yields CASREAGPNEQFF.

This clonotype was picked up a small number of times. The chain carries TRBV5-4 and TRBJ1-4; D is unresolved. The CDR3 runs 12 residues. Trimming left V 3 bases short and J 4 bases short, with 4 bases between. Germline V gene lookup returns CDR1 SGHNT and CDR2 YYREEE (reference sequence). CDR3 bases: TGTGCCAGCAGCTCCCTTAATGAAAAACTGTTTTTT. It codes for CASSSLNEKLFF.

This clonotype was detected ten times or more. The J gene is TRBJ1-1, the V gene TRBV12-3 or TRBV12-4; no definite D call. CDR3 length equals 13 residues. V was cut by 2 bases and J by 2 bases, with 6 bases left in between. DNA of the CDR3: TGTGCCAGCAGTTTATCCCTTAACACTGAAGCTTTCTTT. It yields the protein CASSLSLNTEAFF.

This clonotype was seen repeatedly, ten times or more. V gene TRBV7-9 combines with J gene TRBJ2-3; D not resolved. Germline CDR1 is SEHNR and CDR2 is FQNEAQ (reference sequence). V lost 5 bases and J 0 bases, leaving 12 bases between the germline ends. CDR3 length: 15 amino acids. The CDR3 region is CASSQTRFSTDTQYF. CDR3 DNA sequence: TGTGCCAGCAGCCAGACCCGATTCAGCACAGATACGCAGTATTTT.

At least ten counts were recorded for this clonotype. The chain uses TRBV20-1 and TRBJ2-7; 9 nucleotides agree with TRBD1. Germline V lookup: CDR1 DFQATT, CDR2 SNEGSKA (reference sequence). The V segment lost 5 bases and the J segment 6 bases; nucleotides outside the gene matches: 11. This CDR3 is 14 amino acids long. CDR3 loop: CSAQPGQGYAEQYF. The CDR3 DNA is TGCAGTGCTCAACCGGGACAGGGATATGCCGAGCAGTACTTC.

The chain uses TRBV20-1 and TRBJ2-3; a weak D match, TRBD2 (6 bases). The germline gives CDR1 DFQATT, CDR2 SNEGSKA (reference sequence). V was cut by 6 bases and J by 1 base, with 17 bases left in between. The CDR3 runs to 15 residues. The CDR3 nucleotides read TGCAGTGCCCCGGCTCCTAGCGAGGGCACAGATACGCAGTATTTT. This sequence encodes CSAPAPSEGTDTQYF.

This clonotype was observed a handful of times. The chain carries TRBV4-2 and TRBJ2-5, with unresolved D. Germline CDR1 LGHNA, CDR2 YNFKEQ. The germline V and J ends were trimmed by 4 bases and 3 bases, with 15 bases remaining between them. The CDR3 contains 15 residues. CDR3 nucleotides: TGTGCCAGCAGCCGGGCGAGTGGTACTGAAGAGACCCAGTACTTC. Amino acids: CASSRASGTEETQYF.

This clonotype was detected ten times or more. This chain joins TRBV6-2 or TRBV6-3 and TRBJ1-5, with 9 bases identical to TRBD1. The germline V gene has CDR1 MNHEY and CDR2 SVGEGT. The trim removed 7 bases at V and 0 bases at J, leaving 4 bases unmatched. CDR3 length: 15 amino acids. CDR3 coding DNA: TGTGCCAGCACCCGGACAGGGGCTAGCAATCAGCCCCAGCATTTT. Encoded protein: CASTRTGASNQPQHF.